Below, 22 T cell receptor beta chains from the same sample are listed, as sequenced in a study of shared clonotypes between healthy human individuals. The protocol was immunoSEQ multiplex PCR, while the TCRdb copy is restricted to in-frame clones and leaves out a portion. The sample shows over 400,000 clones, about 72% of them seen only once. The sequencing input was PBMCs. Receptor source: a woman in her 40s in good health. Some clones in this sample may be carry-over from other donors' samples.

The chain links TRBV2 to TRBJ2-7, with a tentative D call TRBD2 (5 bases). Germline V CDR1 and CDR2: SNHLY, FYNNEI. CDR3 length: 13 amino acids. V lost 11 bases, J lost 2 bases, and 16 bases lay in between. CDR3 sequence reads: CALSHGETYEQYF. Written as DNA, the CDR3 is TGTGCCCTTTCACACGGGGAGACCTACGAGCAGTACTTC.

This clone was detected only once. The rearrangement links TRBV6-1 to TRBJ2-7; TRBD1 aligns across 7 bases. Germline loops: CDR1 MNHNS, CDR2 SASEGT. The CDR3 loop spans 14 amino acids. V was pared by 3 bases and J by 2 bases, with 4 bases of the junction left unmatched. CDR3 in DNA: TGTGCCAGCAGTGATGTTCAGGGGGCCTACGAGCAGTACTTC. Translated: CASSDVQGAYEQYF.

This chain connects TRBV18 to TRBJ2-7; TRBD1 aligns across 11 bases. This CDR3 has 15 amino acids. The V gene's germline CDR1 is KGHSH and CDR2 LQKENI. Trimming cost V 6 bases and J 3 bases; bases outside gene matches: 7. CDR3 protein: CASSRGQGAVYEQYF. As DNA, the CDR3 is TGTGCCAGCTCCCGCGGACAGGGGGCGGTCTACGAGCAGTACTTC.

The chain joins TRBV29-1 to TRBJ1-1; D might be TRBD1 (5 bases). Germline assignment: CDR1 SQVTM and CDR2 ANQGSEA. The CDR3 is made up of 12 amino acids. The ends were cut back, 3 bases at V and 4 bases at J, with 9 bases in the middle. CDR3 nucleotides: TGCAGCGTTGATTCGGGGGGCACTGAAGCTTTCTTT. This codes for CSVDSGGTEAFF. The full variable domain, completed using reference TRBV29-1 and TRBJ1-1, is SAVISQKPSRDICQRGTSLTIQCQVDSQVTMMFWYRQQPGQSLTLIATANQGSEATYESGFVIDKFPISRPNLTFSTLTVSNMSPEDSSIYLCSVDSGGTEAFFGQGTRLTVV.

The rearrangement uses TRBV7-2 and TRBJ2-3, with D possibly being TRBD2 (6 bases). This CDR3 spans 15 amino acids. CDR1 and CDR2 from the germline V gene are SGHTA and FQGNSA. V lost 2 bases and J lost 3, with 12 bases in between. The chain's CDR3 is CASSLRSGRTDTQYF. The CDR3 DNA is TGTGCCAGCAGCTTACGTTCTGGGAGGACAGATACGCAGTATTTT.

The chain uses TRBV11-1 and TRBJ1-2; no reliable D call. The V gene lost 5 bases and the J gene lost 4 bases, with 20 bases spanning the gap. The germline CDR1 and CDR2 sequences are SGHAT and FQDESV (reference sequence). This CDR3 comprises 16 residues. The chain's CDR3 is CASSPAGGRGGYGYTF. CDR3 in DNA: TGTGCCAGCAGCCCAGCGGGCGGGAGAGGAGGCTATGGCTACACCTTC.

The chain employs TRBV19 and TRBJ2-7; 8 nucleotides line up with TRBD1. The CDR3 extends over 13 amino acids. Trimming took 6 bases from V and 7 from J; bases not matched to a gene: 8. Germline values: CDR1 LNHDA, CDR2 SQIVND (reference sequence). The CDR3 nucleotides read TGTGCCAGTAGACAGGGGGTTCGTCGGGAGCAGTACTTC. Its protein is CASRQGVRREQYF.

The chain couples TRBV12-5 to TRBJ1-5; D is undetermined. The V and J ends lost 1 base and 6 bases respectively, with 4 bases between them. The CDR3 totals 12 residues. Germline V gene data show CDR1 as LGHNT and CDR2 as FRNRAP. CDR3 residues: CASGLDSQPQHF. Written as DNA, the CDR3 is TGTGCTAGTGGTTTGGATAGTCAGCCCCAGCATTTT.

Of note for this clone: A much bigger clone sits one base away, suggesting this may be a read error. This CDR3 fails to terminate in the conserved phenylalanine or tryptophan, so it likely reflects a read error. This chain uses TRBV20-1 with TRBJ2-7, with D tentatively TRBD1 (5 bases). From germline, CDR1 is DFQATT and CDR2 SNEGSKA (reference sequence). CDR3 size: 11 residues. The V and J ends lost 4 bases and 4 bases respectively, with 8 bases between them. The CDR3 sequence: CSAIRQYEQYL. In DNA form, the CDR3 reads TGCAGTGCTATCAGACAGTACGAGCAGTACTTG.

The V gene is TRBV11-2, the J gene TRBJ2-1, with 7 nucleotides matching TRBD2. CDR3 length: 15 residues. The V segment lost 3 bases and the J segment 4 bases; nucleotides outside the gene matches: 6. Germline CDR1 is SGHAT and CDR2 is FQNNGV. The CDR3 DNA reads TGTGCCAGCAGCTTCGGCCGTAGCGGGTACAATGAGCAGTTCTTC. It codes for CASSFGRSGYNEQFF.

This chain uses TRBV19 with TRBJ1-1, with D uncertain. Germline CDR1 LNHDA, CDR2 SQIVND (reference sequence). Trimming stripped 5 bases from V and 10 bases from J, with 17 bases between. This CDR3 comprises 13 residues. Written as DNA, the CDR3 is TGTGCCAGTAGTTTAGGCCGCGACGTTGGAGCTTTCTTT. Protein product: CASSLGRDVGAFF.

V gene TRBV6-5 combines with J gene TRBJ1-4; no clear D gene. The CDR3 is 14 amino acids. V shed 5 bases and J shed 7 bases, with 14 bases lying between them. Looked up from germline, CDR1 is MNHEY and CDR2 is SVGAGI. The CDR3 reads CASSKRIEGEKLFF. The CDR3 DNA sequence: TGTGCCAGCAGTAAGAGGATCGAGGGTGAAAAACTGTTTTTT.

The rearrangement joins TRBV11-2 to TRBJ2-1; no clear D gene. The germline gives CDR1 SGHAT, CDR2 FQNNGV. The CDR3 is made up of 11 amino acids. Between the trimmed V and J ends, which lost 5 bases and 6 bases, there was a span of 5 bases. In DNA form, the CDR3 reads TGTGCCAGCAGCCAAATCAATGAGCAGTTCTTC. Protein product: CASSQINEQFF.

The chain has TRBV27 and TRBJ2-7; D is possibly TRBD1 (6 bases). The germline V gene has CDR1 MNHEY and CDR2 SMNVEV (reference sequence). Trimming shortened V by 6 bases and J by 0 bases, and 9 bases separated the two germline ends. The CDR3 extends over 13 amino acids. The CDR3 coding sequence is TGTGCCAGCAGCAGACAGGTCTCCTACGAGCAGTACTTC. Amino acids: CASSRQVSYEQYF.

The chain joins TRBV7-2 to TRBJ2-1, with unresolved D. The CDR3 has 11 residues. The germline CDR1 and CDR2 sequences are SGHTA and FQGNSA. V dropped 3 bases and J dropped 7 bases, with 4 bases sitting between them. The CDR3 loop reads CASSFVNEQFF. In DNA, the CDR3 is TGTGCCAGCAGCTTCGTGAATGAGCAGTTCTTC.

A single count supports this clone. V usage is TRBV2 and J usage is TRBJ1-4, with D unclear. Trimming shortened V by 4 bases and J by 1 base, and 7 bases separated the two germline ends. CDR1 and CDR2 from the germline V gene are SNHLY and FYNNEI. The CDR3 runs 14 residues. The CDR3 protein is CASSGRKTNEKLFF. The DNA for the CDR3 is TGTGCCAGCAGTGGCAGGAAAACTAATGAAAAACTGTTTTTT.

This clone was picked up a small number of times. This sequence joins TRBV11-2 and TRBJ2-5, with unresolved D. The DNA matches TRBJ2-7 better at its end, which makes the J call doubtful. Germline V gene lookup returns CDR1 SGHAT and CDR2 FQNNGV. The CDR3 covers 13 residues. The DNA for the CDR3 is TGTGCCAGCAGCTTACGAGCTCACTACGAGCAGTACTTC. Its protein is CASSLRAHYEQYF.

This clone was counted a single time. Additional DNA sequences in this sample encode the identical CDR3. The rearrangement uses TRBV18 and TRBJ2-2, with D unclear. The ends were cut back, 3 bases at V and 1 base at J, with 3 bases in the middle. The CDR3 contains 13 residues. Germline lookup yields CDR1 KGHSH and CDR2 LQKENI. The CDR3: CASSPQNTGELFF. DNA of the CDR3: TGTGCCAGCTCACCGCAGAACACCGGGGAGCTGTTTTTT.

This clone was counted once. V and J are TRBV5-4 and TRBJ2-7; 13 nucleotides line up with TRBD2. The CDR3 has 14 residues. The V gene's germline CDR1 is SGHNT and CDR2 YYREEE (reference sequence). The V segment lost 0 bases and the J segment 9 bases; nucleotides outside the gene matches: 3. Here the CDR3 DNA reads TGTGCCAGCAGCTTGGGACTAGCGGGAGGAAGGCAGTACTTC. Translated: CASSLGLAGGRQYF.

The CDR3 loop reads CASSYSSPNSYNEQFF. The CDR3 DNA reads TGTGCCAGCAGTTACTCCTCCCCCAACTCCTACAATGAGCAGTTCTTC. The gene calls are TRBV6-5 and TRBJ2-1; D call uncertain. The CDR3 contains 16 residues. V was cut by 0 bases and J by 0 bases, with 9 bases left in between. From germline, CDR1 is MNHEY and CDR2 SVGAGI.

This rearrangement joins TRBV23-1 to TRBJ2-7; D tentatively reads TRBD1 or TRBD2 (5 bases each). TRBV23-1 is given ORF status, its function remaining uncertain. Trimming cost V 10 bases and J 1 base, with 23 bases left between them. The CDR3 has 16 residues. The CDR3 loop is CATRVERDLRSYEQYF. CDR3 DNA sequence: TGCGCCACCAGAGTCGAGAGGGACCTTAGGTCCTACGAGCAGTACTTC.

This clone has only one observation. The rearrangement links TRBV5-1 to TRBJ2-1; D gene unclear. Germline V lookup: CDR1 SGHRS, CDR2 YFSETQ. Trimming cost V 2 bases and J 5 bases, with 8 bases left between them. The CDR3 covers 13 residues. CDR3 sequence reads: CASSFTADNEQFF. Written as DNA, the CDR3 is TGCGCCAGCAGCTTTACAGCTGACAATGAGCAGTTCTTC.